These T cell receptor beta chains were read from a single sample in a study of T cells in Graves' hyperthyroidism and ophthalmopathy. In TCRdb, the multiplex PCR reads were re-called with MiXCR into one record per CDR3 protein. The sample carries roughly 800,000 distinct CDR3 sequences, over 35% recorded once. Sample: blood. The source is a man between 18 and 29 years old with Graves' hyperthyroidism. Each CDR3 is given with its conserved first and last residue. Fields, in order: J gene, D gene, clone size, V gene, CDR3 protein, CDR3 DNA. D genes are given only for firm matches. Size values are once, few and many counts, or a class for expanded clones, and some rows have none.

TRBJ1-2,-,many,TRBV29-1,CSVEVRGNYGYTF,TGCAGCGTTGAAGTAAGGGGTAACTATGGCTACACCTTC
TRBJ1-1,-,-,TRBV7-2,CASSLWSGGGRSNTEAFF,TGTGCCAGCAGCTTATGGTCTGGCGGGGGACGATCGAACACTGAAGCTTTCTTT
TRBJ2-5,TRBD1,once,TRBV7-2,CASRRDGGQGGGETQYF,TGTGCCAGCAGGCGGGACGGGGGACAGGGAGGCGGGGAGACCCAGTACTTC
TRBJ2-2,-,many,TRBV7-9,CASQQTTGELFF,TGTGCCAGCCAACAGACCACCGGGGAGCTGTTTTTT
TRBJ1-2,TRBD1,few,TRBV6-1,CAISEAWTGGYGYTF,TGTGCCATCAGTGAGGCGTGGACAGGGGGCTATGGCTACACCTTC
TRBJ2-3,-,-,TRBV29-1,CSVGVRADTQYF,TGCAGCGTTGGGGTTCGGGCAGATACGCAGTATTTT
TRBJ1-2,-,few,TRBV3-1,CASSQGDTGYGYTF,TGTGCCAGCAGCCAAGGAGATACCGGCTATGGCTACACCTTC
TRBJ1-1,-,-,TRBV19,CASSPKGVSEAFF,TGTGCCAGTAGTCCAAAAGGGGTCTCTGAAGCTTTCTTT
TRBJ2-7,TRBD2,-,TRBV7-2,CARGASGGSYEQYF,TGTGCTAGAGGGGCCAGCGGGGGCTCCTACGAGCAGTACTTC
TRBJ1-5,-,many,TRBV7-8,CASSLAFRRAPNQPQHF,TGTGCCAGCAGCTTAGCCTTCAGGAGGGCTCCCAATCAGCCCCAGCATTTT
TRBJ1-1,-,-,TRBV9,CASPSGGKQNTEAFF,TGTGCCAGCCCCTCAGGAGGGAAGCAGAACACTGAAGCTTTCTTT
TRBJ1-6,TRBD1,many,TRBV7-9,CASSQTGDNSPLHF,TGTGCCAGCAGCCAGACAGGGGATAATTCACCCCTCCACTTT
TRBJ2-5,-,-,TRBV6-5,CASSAVARETQYF,TGTGCCAGCAGTGCAGTAGCGAGGGAGACCCAGTACTTC
TRBJ1-4,-,many,TRBV15,CATSRGPATNEKLFF,TGTGCCACCAGCAGGGGACCCGCAACTAATGAAAAACTGTTTTTT
TRBJ2-5,-,-,TRBV9,CDSSFYICSARPHDLETQYF,-
TRBJ2-7,TRBD1,-,TRBV10-3,CAHRGDSSYEQYF,TGTGCCCATCGTGGGGACAGCTCCTACGAGCAGTACTTC
TRBJ2-7,TRBD2,-,TRBV20-1,CSARDRGIAGSNEQYF,TGCAGTGCTAGAGATCGGGGTATAGCGGGGTCCAACGAGCAGTACTTC
TRBJ2-3,-,-,TRBV9,CASVVDGQDTQYF,TGTGCCAGCGTAGTAGACGGTCAGGATACGCAGTATTTT
TRBJ1-2,-,-,TRBV7-9,CASSWAGSYGYTF,TGTGCCAGCAGCTGGGCAGGCAGCTATGGCTACACCTTC
TRBJ2-7,TRBD1,-,TRBV6-5,CASSEKGDRGVF,TGTGCCAGCAGTGAAAAGGGAGACAGGGGTGTGTTC
TRBJ1-1,-,few,TRBV9,CASSARDFLGNTEAFF,TGTGCCAGCAGCGCGAGGGACTTCCTCGGGAACACTGAAGCTTTCTTT
TRBJ2-5,-,-,TRBV7-2,CASSFQGRKTQYF,TGTGCCAGCAGCTTTCAGGGACGAAAGACCCAGTACTTC
TRBJ2-7,TRBD2,few,TRBV20-1,CSAPGAGSGYEQYF,TGCAGTGCTCCGGGAGCGGGATCAGGTTACGAGCAGTACTTC
TRBJ2-2,TRBD2,-,TRBV15,CATSRGLANGELFF,TGTGCCACCAGCAGAGGACTAGCGAACGGGGAGCTGTTTTTT
TRBJ2-7,-,once,TRBV25-1,CASSEYSSHNEQYF,TGTGCCAGCAGTGAATATAGCAGTCACAACGAGCAGTACTTC